The 20 T cell receptor beta chains listed next were all sequenced from one sample in a study of blood T cell repertoires in COVID-19. TCRdb's copy holds only in-frame clones and misses some; the assay was immunoSEQ multiplex PCR. The sample lists around 210,000 clones; 85% to 90% were seen once. The sequenced sample consisted of peripheral blood. The origin of the receptors is an older woman with acute or convalescent COVID-19.

The J gene is TRBJ1-4, the V gene TRBV9, with a weak D call TRBD1 (6 bases). V lost 2 bases, J lost 8 bases, and 10 bases lay in between. Germline V lookup: CDR1 SGDLS, CDR2 YYNGEE. The CDR3 totals 13 residues. CDR3 loop: CASSVDTGEKLFF. CDR3 sequence (DNA): TGTGCCAGCAGCGTCGATACAGGGGAAAAACTGTTTTTT.

The chain employs TRBV27 and TRBJ2-7; 8 bases line up with TRBD1. This CDR3 contains 14 residues. V shed 3 bases and J 5 bases; nucleotides not matched to a gene: 6. Per germline, CDR1 MNHEY and CDR2 SMNVEV (reference sequence). CDR3 in amino acids: CASSFIGQGHEQYF. The CDR3 DNA is TGTGCCAGCAGTTTTATCGGACAGGGTCACGAGCAGTACTTC.

This sequence joins TRBV19 and TRBJ2-7; TRBD1 aligns across 9 bases. CDR1 LNHDA and CDR2 SQIVND come from the germline V gene (reference sequence). The CDR3 consists of 15 residues. Losses at the gene ends were 4 bases for V and 3 bases for J; bases not matched to a gene: 7. CDR3 nucleotides: TGTGCCAGTAGTACCATGGGACAGGGTGGCTACGAGCAGTACTTC. Its translation is CASSTMGQGGYEQYF.

This sequence joins TRBV3-1 (or the pseudogene TRBV3-2) and TRBJ2-1, with a tentative D call TRBD2 (5 bases). Looked up from germline, CDR1 is LGHDT and CDR2 is YNNKEL (reference sequence). The ends were cut back, 4 bases at V and 6 bases at J, with 22 bases in the middle. CDR3 length: 17 residues. The DNA for the CDR3 is TGTGCCAGCAGCCTCCGGCGGGTTGAGCATACGCCCAATGAGCAGTTCTTC. It encodes CASSLRRVEHTPNEQFF.

The chain carries TRBV7-2 and TRBJ1-4; the match to TRBD1 covers 8 bases. CDR1 is SGHTA, CDR2 FQGNSA, per germline. This CDR3 is built from 14 residues. V shed 5 bases, J shed 7 bases, and the junction held 6 bases outside the gene matches. CDR3 in amino acids: CASSRNRGGEKLFF. For the CDR3, the DNA is TGTGCCAGCAGCCGGAACAGGGGGGGTGAAAAACTGTTTTTT.

Regarding this clone: One end of the junction varies from germline; a read error may be responsible. The rearrangement uses TRBV6-5 and TRBJ2-1; 7 bases are shared with TRBD2. The CDR3 covers 13 residues. The germline V gene encodes CDR1 MNHEY and CDR2 SVGAGI. The CDR3 is CASSYQRGQYQVF. The CDR3 coding sequence is TGTGCCAGCAGTTACCAGCGGGGCCAGTATCAGGTCTTC.

The genes are TRBV18 and TRBJ1-6; D is unresolved. The V gene lost 2 bases and the J gene lost 9 bases, with 5 bases spanning the gap. Germline V gives CDR1 KGHSH, CDR2 LQKENI. CDR3 length: 12 residues. The chain's CDR3 is CASSPDSSPLHF. The CDR3 coding sequence is TGTGCCAGCTCACCAGATAGTTCACCCCTCCACTTT. The whole variable domain, filled in from reference TRBV18 and TRBJ1-6, reads NAGVMQNPRHLVRRRGQEARLRCSPMKGHSHVYWYRQLPEEGLKFMVYLQKENIIDESGMPKERFSAEFPKEGPSILRIQQVVRGDSAAYFCASSPDSSPLHFGNGTRLTVT.

The chain uses TRBV20-1 and TRBJ2-3; D is perhaps TRBD1 (6 bases). Germline loops: CDR1 DFQATT, CDR2 SNEGSKA (reference sequence). The CDR3 totals 11 residues. V gave up 5 bases and J gave up 7 bases, with 10 bases separating them. CDR3 coding DNA: TGCAGTGCTCCCGGGACAAATACGCAGTATTTT. The encoded protein is CSAPGTNTQYF.

The J gene is TRBJ1-6, the V gene TRBV5-1, with TRBD1 identical over 11 bases. J gave up 8 bases and V 3 bases, and 4 bases lay outside the gene matches. Germline assignment: CDR1 SGHRS and CDR2 YFSETQ. The CDR3 loop spans 15 amino acids. CDR3 protein: CASSSRGQGDSPLHF. In nucleotides, the CDR3 is TGCGCCAGCAGCTCGAGGGGACAGGGGGATTCACCCCTCCACTTT. Drawing the rest from reference TRBV5-1 and TRBJ1-6, the complete variable domain is KAGVTQTPRYLIKTRGQQVTLSCSPISGHRSVSWYQQTPGQGLQFLFEYFSETQRNKGNFPGRFSGRQFSNSRSEMNVSTLELGDSALYLCASSSRGQGDSPLHFGNGTRLTVT.

V usage is TRBV28 and J usage is TRBJ1-1, with TRBD1 matching over 7 bases. Trimming at V came to 6 bases and at J to 4 bases, leaving 2 bases not matched to a gene. This CDR3 region has 12 residues. Germline loops: CDR1 MDHEN, CDR2 SYDVKM. CDR3 nucleotide sequence: TGTGCCAGCAGGTCAGGGGGCACTGAAGCTTTCTTT. Its translation: CASRSGGTEAFF.

The chain uses TRBV7-9 and TRBJ2-3; a possible D gene is TRBD1 (6 bases). V lost 6 bases, J lost 4 bases, and 23 bases lay in between. This CDR3 spans 17 amino acids. CDR1 is SEHNR, CDR2 FQNEAQ, per germline (reference sequence). The CDR3 DNA reads as TGTGCCAGCAGTCGCCGGCCTCGTGCAGGGGTCCCAGATACGCAGTATTTT. This translates into CASSRRPRAGVPDTQYF. Full variable domain (outside the CDR3, taken from reference TRBV7-9 and TRBJ2-3): DTGVSQNPRHKITKRGQNVTFRCDPISEHNRLYWYRQTLGQGPEFLTYFQNEAQLEKSRLLSDRFSAERPKGSFSTLEIQRTEQGDSAMYLCASSRRPRAGVPDTQYFGPGTRLTVL.

The CDR3 DNA reads as TGTGCCAGCTCACGCGGGACAGGGGGTCGGGAGCCCCAGCATTTT. This gives the protein CASSRGTGGREPQHF. The V and J genes are TRBV18 and TRBJ1-5, with 11 bases that match TRBD1. V shed 4 bases, J shed 8 bases, and the junction held 7 bases outside the gene matches. The CDR3 runs to 15 residues. CDR1 and CDR2 from the germline V gene are KGHSH and LQKENI.

V is TRBV19 and J is TRBJ2-4; D may be TRBD1 (6 bases). Between the trimmed V and J ends, which lost 5 bases and 7 bases, there was a span of 15 bases. This CDR3 has 14 amino acids. Looked up from germline, CDR1 is LNHDA and CDR2 is SQIVND (reference sequence). CDR3 DNA sequence: TGTGCCAGTAGTCCCGGACAGTCGATGAACATTCAGTACTTC. Amino acids: CASSPGQSMNIQYF.

The chain combines TRBV6-6 with TRBJ2-7; D might be TRBD1 (6 bases). The CDR3 is 14 amino acids. With 6 bases removed from V and 1 base from J, the gap between germline ends came to 13 bases. Germline V gives CDR1 MNHNY, CDR2 SVGAGI (reference sequence). CDR3 region: CASRQGSRSYEQYF. CDR3 coding DNA: TGTGCCAGCAGGCAGGGGTCGAGGTCCTACGAGCAGTACTTC.

The sample holds a few counts of this clone. The chain carries TRBV11-3 and TRBJ2-1, with TRBD2 as a possible D gene (5 bases). The CDR3 loop spans 11 amino acids. V lost 1 base and J lost 12, with 7 bases in between. Germline CDR1 is SGHNT and CDR2 is YENEEA. CDR3 sequence reads: CASSLAGRQFF. The CDR3 bases are TGTGCCAGCAGCTTAGCGGGAAGGCAGTTCTTC.

J is TRBJ2-1 and V is TRBV19, with 9 bases identical to TRBD2. The CDR3 runs to 14 residues. Germline trimming cut 5 bases from V and 4 bases from J; bases unmatched to any gene: 3. The germline CDR1 and CDR2 sequences are LNHDA and SQIVND (reference sequence). DNA for the CDR3: TGTGCCAGTAGTCGCCTAGCGGGGTACAATGAGCAGTTCTTC. Protein sequence: CASSRLAGYNEQFF.

Ten or more counts support this clone. Its ends do not fully match the called genes, so a read error is possible. The chain links TRBV3-1 (or the pseudogene TRBV3-2) to TRBJ1-1; D is unresolved. In germline, CDR1 is LGHDT, CDR2 YNNKEL (reference sequence). CDR3 size: 11 residues. CDR3 protein: CASSHPPEAFF. In DNA, the CDR3 is TGTGCCAGCAGCCACCCCCCTGAGGCTTTCTTT.

This clone was seen a handful of times. The chain employs TRBV29-1 and TRBJ1-2; D is unresolved. The CDR3 runs 16 residues. Per the germline V gene, CDR1 is SQVTM and CDR2 is ANQGSEA. Trimming removed 0 bases at V and 1 base at J, with 15 bases between. Here the CDR3 reads CSVEDRQAEFNYGYTF. In nucleotides, the CDR3 is TGCAGCGTTGAAGATCGGCAGGCCGAATTTAACTATGGCTACACCTTC.

This chain joins TRBV6-2 or TRBV6-3 and TRBJ1-5; 8 nucleotides match TRBD1. V lost 2 bases and J lost 2; bases outside the gene matches: 2. The CDR3 is 15 amino acids. Germline CDR1 MNHEY, CDR2 SVGEGT. As DNA, the CDR3 is TGTGCCAGCAGTTACCCGGACAGGGGCAATCAGCCCCAGCATTTT. Residues: CASSYPDRGNQPQHF.

This chain uses TRBV21-1 with TRBJ1-2; the table's D call TRBD1 went unverified against the DNA. TRBV21-1 is an annotated pseudogene. The CDR3 runs to 15 residues. This CDR3 is CASSLPGQRSYGYTF. For the CDR3, the DNA is TGTGCCAGCAGCCTACCGGGACAGAGATCCTATGGCTACACCTTC.